These 18 T cell receptor beta chains were sequenced from one sample in a study of memory CD8 T cells in hepatitis C reinfection. The assay was immunoSEQ multiplex PCR, and TCRdb's table has in-frame clones only and misses some. Among 50,000 or so clones, just under 90% were seen once, and the ten largest hold roughly 0.99%. Indicated time point: pre-reinfection, 55 to 20 weeks before reinfection detection. TCR sequencing was done directly ex vivo on sorted cells, without expansion in vitro. Sequencing was carried out using naive CD8+ T cells sorted from blood. These receptor sequences come from a man between 18 and 35 years old with hepatitis C virus infection.

The CDR3 loop is CASSYGEGVQDTQYF. CDR3 nucleotide sequence: TGTGCCAGCAGTTACGGAGAAGGAGTGCAGGATACGCAGTATTTT. The V and J genes are TRBV6-5 and TRBJ2-3; D gene unclear. V was cut by 2 bases and J by 6 bases, with 15 bases left in between. CDR3 length equals 15 residues. The germline CDR1 and CDR2 sequences are MNHEY and SVGAGI.

V and J are TRBV27 and TRBJ2-3; 8 bases align to TRBD2. This CDR3 has 14 amino acids. The V gene end was trimmed by 5 bases and the J gene end by 5 bases; junction bases not matched to a gene: 6. CDR1 and CDR2 (germline): MNHEY, SMNVEV (reference sequence). This CDR3 reads CASSIGGAKDTQYF. DNA of the CDR3: TGTGCCAGCAGTATCGGGGGGGCAAAAGATACGCAGTATTTT.

V gene TRBV10-2 combines with J gene TRBJ2-5; D not resolved. The CDR3 has 14 residues. The ends were cut back, 2 bases at V and 5 bases at J, with 12 bases in the middle. Germline loops: CDR1 WSHSY, CDR2 SAAADI. CDR3 sequence (DNA): TGCGCCAGCAGTGAGACAGTCGTCGCCGAGACCCAGTACTTC. Translation: CASSETVVAETQYF.

The chain is built from TRBV11-2 and TRBJ2-2; 10 nucleotides agree with TRBD2. Germline values: CDR1 SGHAT, CDR2 FQNNGV. The CDR3 runs to 15 residues. The V gene end was trimmed by 5 bases and the J gene end by 4 bases; junction bases not matched to a gene: 4. CDR3 sequence reads: CASSPGTSATGELFF. The CDR3 DNA follows: TGTGCCAGCAGCCCGGGGACTAGCGCCACCGGGGAGCTGTTTTTT.

The chain links TRBV7-6 to TRBJ2-2; D unresolved. V was trimmed by 3 bases and J by 0 bases, leaving 8 bases between them. Germline CDR1 SGHVS, CDR2 FNYEAQ. This CDR3 region has 15 residues. The CDR3 loop is CASSLAATNTGELFF. The CDR3 bases are TGTGCCAGCAGCTTGGCGGCGACGAACACCGGGGAGCTGTTTTTT.

The chain recombines TRBV6-6 with TRBJ2-1; 8 bases are a match to TRBD1. The length of the CDR3 is 16 residues. Germline V gives CDR1 MNHNY, CDR2 SVGAGI (reference sequence). Trimming cost V 4 bases and J 4 bases; bases outside gene matches: 9. The CDR3 DNA is TGTGCCAGCAGTTCCCAGGACAGGGCAGCGTACAATGAGCAGTTCTTC. Translating gives CASSSQDRAAYNEQFF.

The rearrangement links TRBV6-1 to TRBJ1-4; D gene unclear. Deletions cut 6 bases from V and 7 bases from J, with 9 bases between. The CDR3 loop spans 12 amino acids. Germline lookup yields CDR1 MNHNS and CDR2 SASEGT. The CDR3 region has the DNA TGTGCCAGCAGCTGGAGTGGTGAAAAACTGTTTTTT. Amino acids: CASSWSGEKLFF.

This clone was seen a single time. This chain links TRBV5-8 with TRBJ2-2; D uncertain. With 0 bases removed from V and 1 base from J, the gap between germline ends came to 10 bases. CDR3 length: 16 amino acids. The germline CDR1 and CDR2 sequences are SGHTS and YDEGEE. The CDR3 DNA reads TGTGCCAGCAGCTTGGTTGGCGGCCAGAACACCGGGGAGCTGTTTTTT. It translates to CASSLVGGQNTGELFF.

This chain links TRBV7-9 with TRBJ1-5; 10 bases are shared with TRBD1. This CDR3 is built from 15 residues. The germline CDR1 and CDR2 sequences are SEHNR and FQNEAQ (reference sequence). The junction had 5 bases not matched to a gene; V was cut back by 1 base and J by 8 bases. The CDR3 region has the DNA TGTGCCAGCAGCTTAGGACAGGGGGCCCGGGAGCCCCAGCATTTT. Translated: CASSLGQGAREPQHF.

The chain joins TRBV19 to TRBJ2-3; 8 bases agree with TRBD2. CDR1 is LNHDA and CDR2 is SQIVND in the germline V gene (reference sequence). The length of the CDR3 is 14 residues. Losses at the gene ends were 3 bases for V and 3 bases for J; bases not matched to a gene: 2. The CDR3 nucleotides are TGTGCCAGTAGTATTGGCGGGGGGACAGATACGCAGTATTTT. Its protein is CASSIGGGTDTQYF.

This sequence joins TRBV9 and TRBJ1-4; possible D gene TRBD1, 5 bases. CDR3 size: 18 residues. Germline CDR1 is SGDLS and CDR2 is YYNGEE. Trimming left V 0 bases short and J 5 bases short, with 20 bases between. This CDR3 is CASSVGPLGGDPNEKLFF. In DNA, the CDR3 is TGTGCCAGCAGCGTAGGCCCCCTGGGGGGAGACCCAAATGAAAAACTGTTTTTT.

This clone came up once. The gene calls are TRBV7-9 and TRBJ2-4; the D gene is possibly TRBD1 (6 bases). CDR3 length: 13 amino acids. V gave up 6 bases and J gave up 5 bases, with 11 bases separating them. CDR1 and CDR2 from the germline V gene are SEHNR and FQNEAQ (reference sequence). The CDR3 coding sequence is TGTGCCAGCAGTTCCCGGACAGAAAACATTCAGTACTTC. Translated: CASSSRTENIQYF.

The J gene is TRBJ2-5, the V gene TRBV5-1; no clear D. The DNA end favors TRBJ2-7, so the J call may be wrong. Germline CDR1 reads SGHRS; CDR2 reads YFSETQ. This CDR3 is built from 14 residues. The CDR3 DNA reads as TGCGCCAGCAGCTTGGACAGAAGCTCCTACGAGCAGTACTTC. Amino acids: CASSLDRSSYEQYF.

This rearrangement joins TRBV14 to TRBJ2-5; 9 bases map to TRBD2. Germline V gene data show CDR1 as SGHDN and CDR2 as FVKESK. The CDR3 extends over 15 amino acids. The trim removed 6 bases at V and 4 bases at J, leaving 9 bases unmatched. CDR3 nucleotide sequence: TGTGCCAGCAGTTGGTCGCGGGAGGGTCGAGAGACCCAGTACTTC. This gives the protein CASSWSREGRETQYF.

The V and J genes are TRBV7-6 and TRBJ2-3, with 9 bases fitting TRBD2. Germline values: CDR1 SGHVS, CDR2 FNYEAQ. V dropped 4 bases and J dropped 0; count of bases not matched to a gene: 2. CDR3 length: 15 amino acids. This chain's CDR3 is CASSSSGGSTDTQYF. Here the CDR3 DNA reads TGTGCCAGCAGCTCGAGCGGGGGGAGCACAGATACGCAGTATTTT.

This chain connects TRBV6-5 to TRBJ2-5; 10 bases fit TRBD1. The DNA end favors TRBJ2-7, so the J call may be wrong. The CDR3 extends over 15 amino acids. CDR1 is MNHEY and CDR2 is SVGAGI in the germline V gene. In DNA form, the CDR3 reads TGTGCCAGCAGTTATTCGGGACAGGGGTTATCCGAGCAGTACTTC. This translates into CASSYSGQGLSEQYF.

V is TRBV5-4 and J is TRBJ2-2, with 7 bases that match TRBD2. The length of the CDR3 is 14 residues. Germline loops: CDR1 SGHNT, CDR2 YYREEE (reference sequence). The V gene end was trimmed by 4 bases and the J gene end by 6 bases; junction bases not matched to a gene: 6. The CDR3 DNA reads as TGTGCCAGCAGCACAGGACTAGATTCCGGGGAGCTGTTTTTT. Residues: CASSTGLDSGELFF. Full variable domain (rest looked up from reference TRBV5-4 and TRBJ2-2): ETGVTQSPTHLIKTRGQQVTLRCSSQSGHNTVSWYQQALGQGPQFIFQYYREEENGRGNFPPRFSGLQFPNYSSELNVNALELDDSALYLCASSTGLDSGELFFGEGSRLTVL.

The rearrangement joins TRBV28 to TRBJ1-5, with D possibly TRBD1 on 6 matching bases. The CDR3 loop spans 14 amino acids. V shed 0 bases and J shed 5 bases, with 8 bases lying between them. Germline CDR1 reads MDHEN; CDR2 reads SYDVKM. The CDR3 protein is CASSLWGADQPQHF. CDR3 sequence (DNA): TGTGCCAGCAGTTTATGGGGGGCGGATCAGCCCCAGCATTTT.